This entry concerns a single TCR beta chain. No cognate antigen has been identified for it. Base qualities are not provided; no much larger clone lies one nucleotide away. Receptor amplification or capture employed 5' RACE. For sequencing, an Illumina HiSeq 2500 was employed. The second PCR ran for roughly 7 to 11 cycles and used a J-beta primer mix along with a sample-barcoded 5' primer. A template-switch 5' adaptor carrying 12 random nucleotides introduced a unique molecular identifier onto each TCR beta cDNA molecule. Each sample yielded at least 2.5 million CDR3-containing paired-end reads. First-strand cDNA synthesis was performed from all RNA using the Mint cDNA synthesis kit, with priming by a TRBC-specific oligonucleotide. All cDNA was treated with uracil-DNA glycosylase and then went through a first 18-cycle PCR with the universal primers M1SS and BC2_uni_R. The original methods were these. Each sample was normalized by randomly selecting 1 million high-quality reads, each carrying a distinct molecular identifier. Instead of being binned into consensus sequences, reads that shared molecular identifiers were thrown out. CDR3 identification, clonotype clustering and error correction used MiTCR with a Q25 quality threshold and the strictest error-elimination algorithm. A nonparametric unseen species model with Euler transformation was used to estimate a lower bound on total TCR beta diversity. Starting from the raw public reads, TCRdb applied fastp trimming at Q25, assembled clones with MiXCR and retained in-frame beta chains. Each CDR3 protein gets just one entry, which takes the most common genes and DNA from the rows behind it. TCRdb, rather than the study authors, made the V and J calls. The sample has around 1,500,000 distinct CDR3 sequences on record, approximately 30% of them singletons. 7.7% of the sample is taken by the ten largest.

The data derive from a study of blood T cells in healthy people across ages (dated by TCRdb to the mid-2010s). As for the study more broadly: Template switching captured roughly one uniquely barcoded TCR beta cDNA molecule per two T cells in model experiments. Using deep sequencing normalized with unique cDNA molecular identifiers, the study measured how TCR beta repertoire diversity changes with age. The donors were split into four age groups: young (average 16 years), middle-aged (around 37), aged (approximately 60) and long-lived (approximately 89). To avoid experimental bias, donors of different ages were randomly spread across the sequencing lanes. For two donors (one aged 18 to 30 and one aged 80 or older), the study analyzed two additional independent replicas of 1 million unique cDNA reads from the same blood draw. What the research found in general, with its limitations: Bulk unsorted PBMC profiling prevented conclusive comparison of naive and antigen-experienced compartments. The percentage of naive T cells measured by flow cytometry correlated strongly with observed TCR beta diversity. Compared with the aged group, the long-lived group had more naive CD4+ T cells, fewer expanded clones and increased TCR diversity, suggesting age selection. Estimates of total diversity based on one million sequenced T cells were regarded as lower bounds and as underestimates. As age increased, observed TCR beta diversity per million T cells dropped in a roughly linear way, and a significant reduction was already evident by age around 41. The CMV infection status of donors was not known, potentially confounding age-related changes in expanded clonotypes.

The CDR3 has 16 amino acids, counting the end cysteine and phenylalanine. This entry keeps only the CDR3 DNA: 48 bases, framed from base 1. V is clipped by 5 bases and J by 10 bases, and the sequence between their germline boundaries is 23 bases long. Per the germline V gene, MNHNS is the CDR1 and SASEGT is the CDR2. Donors were 35 to 40 systemically healthy Caucasian individuals from Russia aged 6 to 90 years. Each donor gave 8 to 10 milliliters of peripheral blood, drawn into EDTA-treated Vacutainer tubes. PBMCs were isolated by Ficoll-Paque density-gradient centrifugation, with at least 7 million obtained per sample. Total RNA was extracted from PBMCs with Trizol reagent, with at least 6 micrograms obtained per sample. For every donor, an aliquot of PBMCs went through flow cytometry to measure the percentages of naive CD45RAhigh/CD27high T cells.

This sequence originates from a woman aged 25 to 39 in good health. Recombination joined TRBV6-1 with TRBJ2-2; the D gene is tentatively TRBD1 or TRBD2, each matching 5 bases. Sequencing was carried out using blood. The nucleotide sequence reads as follows: TGTGCCAGCAGTACTAGACAGATACCGGGTTTTGAGGAGCTGTTTTTT. It codes for CASSTRQIPGFEELFF.